This T cell receptor (beta chain) was profiled in a study of CD8 T cells in ankylosing spondylitis. Molecular-barcoded quantitative 5'-RACE produced these TCR beta libraries. TCRdb reprocessed the 5' RACE reads via MiXCR and lists one record per CDR3 protein. Among 180,000 or so distinct CDR3 sequences listed, more than 9% were seen once. The CDR3 is 14 residues long. V lost 6 bases, J lost 8 bases, and 7 bases stayed unmatched. As concerns this clonotype: Its specificity is not known.

Study-wide results and limits: In reactive arthritis synovial fluid and blood, some motif variants had been reported before. Typical of ankylosing spondylitis blood, it appeared, was a TCR beta motif of fewer than ten highly homologous variants. Reportedly, disease-linked clones are significantly enriched in ankylosing spondylitis patients' matched synovial fluid.

Material: blood, either unsorted or a sorted T cell fraction (not recorded which). The gene calls are TRBV12-3 or TRBV12-4 and TRBJ1-4; 9 nucleotides match TRBD1. The TCR comes from a male donor with ankylosing spondylitis or in good health (not recorded which). CDR3 DNA: TGTGCCAGCAGCCGGGACAGGGACGAAGAAAAACTGTTTTTT. This gives the protein CASSRDRDEEKLFF.